The 19 T cell receptor beta chains below all came from one sample that was sequenced in a study of shared T cell receptors in the human thymus (dated by TCRdb to the early 2020s). The library was produced with the immunoSEQ multiplex PCR assay. What TCRdb holds here is the immuneACCESS table cut down to in-frame rearrangements. Part of the clones is not present; checked against another copy, under half of the missing clones reflect an unresolved V gene, and the others are unexplained. For this sample there are 640,000 or so clones; around 87% appear just once. Jointly, the top ten make up about 0.0094% of the sample. The sample was also reused in another study, on human thymus T cells.

The sample comprised thymocytes. These receptors were obtained from a boy less than two years old with a congenital heart defect. Donor details come from another sample of the same person, matched by shared clones.

The V gene is TRBV5-6, the J gene TRBJ2-7; D is perhaps TRBD2 (6 bases). The germline CDR1 and CDR2 sequences are SGHDT and YYEEEE. Trimming cost V 1 base and J 3 bases, with 14 bases left between them. The CDR3 length is 15 residues. CDR3 loop: CASSLCGNYDYEQYF. The CDR3 DNA is TGTGCCAGCAGCTTGTGCGGGAATTACGACTACGAGCAGTACTTC.

This sequence joins TRBV4-3 and TRBJ2-7, with D maybe TRBD2 (5 bases). Germline values: CDR1 LGHNA, CDR2 YSLEER. V lost 0 bases, J lost 1 base, and 22 bases lay in between. This CDR3 spans 19 amino acids. CDR3 loop: CASSQDRECGSSSSYEQYF. The CDR3 coding sequence is TGCGCCAGCAGCCAAGATAGGGAGTGTGGGTCCTCCTCATCCTACGAGCAGTACTTC.

The chain recombines TRBV5-1 with TRBJ2-7; weak D call: TRBD2 (6 bases). The CDR3 has 18 amino acids. Germline CDR1 and CDR2: SGHRS and YFSETQ. V lost 0 bases and J lost 4, with 23 bases in between. The CDR3 DNA is TGCGCCAGCAGCTTGGAATGGCGGGAAGTAGGGTCGAGTTACGAGCAGTACTTC. Translating it yields CASSLEWREVGSSYEQYF.

In its sample, this clone was seen once. The J gene is TRBJ1-2, the V gene TRBV9, with D possibly being TRBD1 (6 bases). Between the trimmed V and J ends, which lost 0 bases and 8 bases, there was a span of 17 bases. Germline loops: CDR1 SGDLS, CDR2 YYNGEE. The CDR3 loop spans 15 amino acids. CDR3 bases: TGTGCCAGCAGCGTAGAACAGGGTATGTCGGGCGGCTACACCTTC. Protein sequence: CASSVEQGMSGGYTF.

The chain recombines TRBV28 with TRBJ2-3, with 10 bases matching TRBD1. The CDR3 contains 16 residues. J gave up 1 base and V 5 bases, and 6 bases lay outside the gene matches. CDR1 MDHEN and CDR2 SYDVKM come from the germline V gene. CDR3 in amino acids: CASSTTGTGGTDTQYF. CDR3 DNA sequence: TGTGCCAGCAGTACAACCGGGACAGGGGGCACAGATACGCAGTATTTT.

V usage is TRBV5-4 and J usage is TRBJ1-2; D ambiguous. The germline V gene has CDR1 SGHNT and CDR2 YYREEE (reference sequence). The CDR3 sequence is 14 residues long. The germline V and J ends were trimmed by 3 bases and 1 base, with 10 bases remaining between them. As DNA, the CDR3 is TGTGCCAGCAGCTCAACAGTCCTTAACTATGGCTACACCTTC. Translating gives CASSSTVLNYGYTF.

The gene calls are TRBV29-1 and TRBJ1-4; the match to TRBD1 covers 7 bases. This CDR3 comprises 19 residues. Germline lookup yields CDR1 SQVTM and CDR2 ANQGSEA. The J segment lost 0 bases and the V segment lost 0 bases, leaving 13 bases of the junction unmatched. The DNA for the CDR3 is TGCAGCGTTGAAGATCTTAATGGGCAGGGGGGTCCAACTAATGAAAAACTGTTTTTT. Its protein is CSVEDLNGQGGPTNEKLFF.

The gene calls are TRBV11-1 and TRBJ2-7, with 7 nucleotides matching TRBD1. The CDR3 runs 15 residues. The V gene end was trimmed by 5 bases and the J gene end by 0 bases; junction bases not matched to a gene: 7. The germline V gene has CDR1 SGHAT and CDR2 FQDESV (reference sequence). CDR3 coding DNA: TGTGCCAGCAGCCCCGACAGGGAAAGCTCCTACGAGCAGTACTTC. Its translation: CASSPDRESSYEQYF.

V and J are TRBV2 and TRBJ2-7, with 15 bases identical to TRBD2. CDR1 is SNHLY and CDR2 is FYNNEI in the germline V gene. The junction had 10 bases not matched to a gene; V was cut back by 6 bases and J by 7 bases. CDR3 length: 16 amino acids. The CDR3, as DNA: TGTGCCAGCAGGGGAGGGACTAGCGGGAGGAGAGGGGAGCAGTACTTC. Translated: CASRGGTSGRRGEQYF.

This chain joins TRBV5-1 and TRBJ2-7, with TRBD1 matching over 9 bases. The CDR3 runs to 16 residues. V shed 0 bases and J 7 bases; nucleotides not matched to a gene: 11. Germline V gene sequence: CDR1 SGHRS, CDR2 YFSETQ. CDR3 nucleotide sequence: TGCGCCAGCAGCTTGGGGAGGGACAGGGAGATTTGTGAGCAGTACTTC. Translation gives CASSLGRDREICEQYF.

V gene TRBV6-5 combines with J gene TRBJ2-1; a possible D gene is TRBD2 (5 bases). V was clipped by 3 bases and J by 5 bases, with 11 bases between them. Germline assignment: CDR1 MNHEY and CDR2 SVGAGI. The CDR3 runs to 14 residues. The CDR3 DNA reads TGTGCCAGCAGTTATGGACTCCCTAACAATGAGCAGTTCTTC. Amino acid sequence: CASSYGLPNNEQFF.

V is TRBV12-5 and J is TRBJ2-7, with no clear D. There are 14 residues in the CDR3. V gave up 2 bases and J gave up 4 bases, with 12 bases separating them. Germline V gene data show CDR1 as LGHNT and CDR2 as FRNRAP. DNA for the CDR3: TGTGCTAGTGGTTTGAAAACCCCCGGGTACGAGCAGTACTTC. It translates to CASGLKTPGYEQYF.

This chain uses TRBV5-1 with TRBJ1-2; unclear D gene. Trimming stripped 0 bases from V and 0 bases from J, with 12 bases between. Germline CDR1 reads SGHRS; CDR2 reads YFSETQ. This CDR3 has 16 amino acids. Written as DNA, the CDR3 is TGCGCCAGCAGCTTGGAAGTAACACCAGCTAACTATGGCTACACCTTC. This sequence encodes CASSLEVTPANYGYTF.

This clone was recorded once. V and J are TRBV6-1 and TRBJ1-2; 8 nucleotides agree with TRBD1. Trimming took 7 bases from V and 6 from J; bases not matched to a gene: 4. The germline V gene has CDR1 MNHNS and CDR2 SASEGT. There are 12 residues in the CDR3. CDR3 protein: CASKQGGDGYTF. Here the CDR3 DNA reads TGTGCCAGCAAACAGGGGGGGGATGGCTACACCTTC.

This rearrangement joins TRBV28 to TRBJ2-2; 7 bases are shared with TRBD2. Germline values: CDR1 MDHEN, CDR2 SYDVKM. The CDR3 has 16 amino acids. V dropped 6 bases and J dropped 3; count of bases not matched to a gene: 10. The CDR3 DNA sequence: TGTGCCAGCAGACCCTATCGCGGGGGATACACCGGGGAGCTGTTTTTT. Its protein product is CASRPYRGGYTGELFF.

The genes are TRBV19 and TRBJ1-6; perhaps TRBD1 as D (5 bases). CDR3 length equals 14 residues. Trimming removed 9 bases from V and 5 bases from J, with 14 bases in between. CDR1 is LNHDA, CDR2 SQIVND, per germline (reference sequence). The CDR3 sequence: CASAQGKDNSPLHF. The CDR3 region has the DNA TGTGCCAGCGCCCAGGGTAAGGATAATTCACCCCTCCACTTT.

The chain carries TRBV5-1 and TRBJ2-7; TRBD1 matches at 8 bases. CDR1 SGHRS and CDR2 YFSETQ come from the germline V gene. This CDR3 has 17 amino acids. J lost 5 bases, V lost 1 base, and 14 bases had no gene match. CDR3 nucleotides: TGCGCCAGCAGCTTGAAACAGGGGGGACCGCCAACCAACGAGCAGTACTTC. Its protein is CASSLKQGGPPTNEQYF.

This clone was detected once. The genes are TRBV6-1 and TRBJ1-3; D remains ambiguous. Trimming took 6 bases from V and 4 from J, leaving 16 bases between them. The CDR3 length is 15 residues. Germline loops: CDR1 MNHNS, CDR2 SASEGT. Here the CDR3 reads CASRVRGLDGNTIYF. The CDR3 coding sequence is TGTGCCAGCAGGGTCCGGGGTCTCGACGGAAACACCATATATTTT.

This chain connects TRBV9 to TRBJ2-7; weak D call: TRBD1 (6 bases). The CDR3 is 14 residues long. V lost 5 bases to trimming and J lost 3 bases, with 15 bases between them. Germline V gene data show CDR1 as SGDLS and CDR2 as YYNGEE. The DNA for the CDR3 is TGTGCCAGCAGGACCGGGACACAAGACTACGAGCAGTACTTC. This codes for CASRTGTQDYEQYF. The complete variable domain, with remaining parts taken from reference TRBV9 and TRBJ2-7, reads DSGVTQTPKHLITATGQRVTLRCSPRSGDLSVYWYQQSLDQGLQFLIQYYNGEERAKGNILERFSAQQFPDLHSELNLSSLELGDSALYFCASRTGTQDYEQYFGPGTRLTVT.